The T cell receptor beta chain under discussion was sequenced for a study of blood T cell repertoires in COVID-19. Study-level background: The United States, Italy and Spain provided the acute and convalescent COVID-19 samples. Nucleic acid was either cDNA or gDNA, and it came from T cells, B-cell-depleted T cells, or PBMCs.

Seattle cases were enrolled at active infection and followed longitudinally. J lost 2 bases, V lost 4 bases, and 4 bases had no gene match. Germline V lookup: CDR1 LGHDT, CDR2 YNNKEL (reference sequence). CDR3 length equals 14 residues. Original handling: Estimation of nucleated cell counts relied on the amplification of reference gene primers. TCRdb's table, derived via immunoSEQ multiplex PCR, lists solely in-frame clones and lacks some. V, J and clone size were drawn from that table, and D and trimming were deduced from the DNA. The table lists about 15,000 clones, roughly 89% of them singletons. The chain recombines TRBV3-1 (or the pseudogene TRBV3-2) with TRBJ2-7; 8 bases fit TRBD2. Input material: peripheral blood. This clonotype was obtained from a woman aged 80 or over with COVID-19, enrolled during active disease. The DNA of the CDR3 is TGTGCCAGCAGCCGGGCAGCGGGGGCCTACGAGCAGTACTTC. It translates to CASSRAAGAYEQYF.